This T cell receptor (beta chain) was observed in a study of T cell responses to AZD1222 COVID-19 vaccine. Study as a whole: Pooling of second doses given at about 4 or about 12 weeks was done.

The assay was immunoSEQ multiplex PCR, and TCRdb's table has in-frame clones only and misses some. This table holds approximately 97,000 clones, almost 85% found once. Study-level points and caveats: A reported finding is that nearly half of spike-specific TCRs target unmutated variant regions.

Germline V gene lookup returns CDR1 MDHEN and CDR2 SYDVKM. The CDR3 runs to 14 residues. The J segment lost 5 bases and the V segment lost 7 bases, leaving 10 bases of the junction unmatched. About this clone itself: Its specificity is unknown.

The rearrangement links TRBV28 to TRBJ1-1, with TRBD1 matching 7 bases. Specimen: peripheral blood, collected on day 0 of AZD1222 vaccination. The source is an adult in good health. The CDR3 is CASNLQGQGTEAFF. CDR3 nucleotides: TGTGCCAGCAACCTACAGGGGCAAGGGACTGAAGCTTTCTTT. Drawing the rest from reference TRBV28 and TRBJ1-1, the complete variable domain is DVKVTQSSRYLVKRTGEKVFLECVQDMDHENMFWYRQDPGLGLRLIYFSYDVKMKEKGDIPEGYSVSREKKERFSLILESASTNQTSMYLCASNLQGQGTEAFFGQGTRLTVV.